This T cell receptor beta chain comes out of a study of beta chain features in type 1 diabetes. As every portion of the isolated RNA was reverse transcribed, the sequencing read expressed TCRB transcripts. TCRdb keeps only in-frame clones here, not all; method: immunoSEQ multiplex PCR. Of roughly 230,000 clones listed, 9% to 10% are singletons. Naive, central memory, regulatory and stem cell-like memory cells within the CD4+ compartment were sorted using CD45RO/CCR7/CD25/CD127/CD95/CD27. From germline, CDR1 is SNHLY and CDR2 FYNNEI. V trimming: 4 bases; J trimming: 4 bases; junction bases outside the gene matches: 6. The CDR3 spans 15 residues.

This receptor was identified in a woman aged 18-29 years in good health. Sequenced material: naive CD4+ T cells from blood. The V and J genes are TRBV2 and TRBJ1-5, with 8 bases that match TRBD1. CDR3 sequence reads: CASSAWTGRNQPQHF. CDR3 in DNA: TGTGCCAGCAGTGCCTGGACAGGGCGGAATCAGCCCCAGCATTTT.